This TCR beta chain comes out of a study of blood T cells in healthy people across ages. CDR3 length: 14 amino acids. The junction had 11 bases not matched to a gene; V was cut back by 5 bases and J by 7 bases. Germline CDR1 is DFQATT and CDR2 is SNEGSKA (reference sequence). Total RNA extracted from each sample amounted to at least 5.5 micrograms. The use of a sample-barcoded 5' primer and a J-beta primer mix characterized a second PCR of about 6 to 12 cycles. MiXCR, applied by TCRdb to the 5' RACE reads, yields one record per CDR3 protein. The sample includes some 860,000 distinct CDR3 sequences, roughly three fifths of them seen just once.

Sequencing was done on a sample of blood. The V and J genes are TRBV20-1 and TRBJ1-2; TRBD1 agrees at 9 bases. This TCR came from a man in his forties or fifties in good health. Here the CDR3 reads CSARTPGTGSGYTF. In DNA, the CDR3 is TGCAGTGCTCGCACACCCGGGACAGGGTCTGGCTACACCTTC.